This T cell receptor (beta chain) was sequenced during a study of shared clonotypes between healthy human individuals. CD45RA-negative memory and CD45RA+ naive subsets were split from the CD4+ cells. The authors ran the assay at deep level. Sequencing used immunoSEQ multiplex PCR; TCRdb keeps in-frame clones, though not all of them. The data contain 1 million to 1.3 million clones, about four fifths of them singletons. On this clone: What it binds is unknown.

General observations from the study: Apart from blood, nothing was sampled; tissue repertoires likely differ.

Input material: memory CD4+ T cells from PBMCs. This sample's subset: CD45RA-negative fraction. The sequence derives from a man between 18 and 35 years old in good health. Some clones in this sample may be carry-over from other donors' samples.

DNA for the CDR3: TGCGCCAGCAGCTGGGGACAGGGTCAAGAGACCCAGTACTTC. It specifies CASSWGQGQETQYF. This chain uses TRBV5-1 with TRBJ2-5, with 9 nucleotides matching TRBD1. The trim removed 3 bases at V and 2 bases at J, leaving 2 bases unmatched. Looked up from germline, CDR1 is SGHRS and CDR2 is YFSETQ. The CDR3 loop spans 14 amino acids.